The clone carrying this T cell receptor (beta chain) appeared many times. Antigen specificity is unknown. V gave up 4 bases and J gave up 5 bases, with 14 bases separating them. The CDR3 runs to 13 residues. CDR1 is SQVTM and CDR2 is ANQGSEA in the germline V gene. This sample is part of a study of Graves' ophthalmopathy and Graves' hyperthyroidism. The study's findings and limits: Ophthalmopathy and stable hyperthyroidism were discriminated by a 13-signature model, with approximately 88% sensitivity and around 77% specificity.

Scientists amplified the TCR beta CDR3 regions from RNA transcripts. After a first-round RT-PCR with HTBI primers, a second-round multiplex PCR was run. TCRdb analysed the multiplex PCR reads with MiXCR anew, one entry per CDR3 protein. The sample contains approximately 210,000 distinct CDR3 sequences, around 28% of which appear only once. In donors with ophthalmopathy, activity was moderate-to-severe, with CAS ≥3, NOSPECS ≥4 and duration under 3 months. The specimen sequenced was peripheral blood. This receptor was obtained from a man aged 45-65 years with Graves' ophthalmopathy. The chain recombines TRBV29-1 with TRBJ2-5; perhaps TRBD1 as D (6 bases). This CDR3 reads CSVVAAGEETQYF. The DNA for the CDR3 is TGCAGCGTTGTGGCGGCAGGGGAGGAGACCCAGTACTTC. Drawing the rest from reference TRBV29-1 and TRBJ2-5, the complete variable domain is SAVISQKPSRDICQRGTSLTIQCQVDSQVTMMFWYRQQPGQSLTLIATANQGSEATYESGFVIDKFPISRPNLTFSTLTVSNMSPEDSSIYLCSVVAAGEETQYFGPGTRLLVL.